This is a list of T cell receptor beta chains from one sample in a study of T-cell memory formation after mild COVID-19. TCRdb fed the 5' RACE reads into MiXCR, producing one record per CDR3 protein. The top ten hold 5.2% of the sample, which has some 130,000 distinct CDR3 sequences, 15% to 20% seen once. The sample taken for sequencing was PBMCs or a T cell subset sorted from them (not recorded which). Source of these receptors: a man younger than 30 who had mild COVID-19 (a few samples of this study predate the infection). Cell type and time point are not known. Each CDR3 is given with its conserved first and last residue. D genes are given only for firm matches. Rows give clone size only sometimes, using once, few, many, or a class for an expanded clone.

D	V	J	size	CDR3	DNA
-	TRBV12-3/TRBV12-4	TRBJ1-2	few	CASSLRSGNYGYTF	TGTGCCAGCAGTTTGAGGTCAGGAAACTATGGCTACACCTTC
TRBD1	TRBV4-3	TRBJ1-1	once	CASSQDPPRGVIATEAFF	TGCGCCAGCAGCCAAGATCCTCCCAGGGGGGTAATAGCGACTGAAGCTTTCTTT
TRBD1	TRBV20-1	TRBJ2-2	-	CSAYRTGRTGELFF	TGCAGTGCTTACCGGACAGGGCGGACCGGGGAGCTGTTTTTT
-	TRBV7-6	TRBJ2-7	-	CASSLVLGGREAYEQYF	TGTGCCAGCAGCTTAGTCTTAGGTGGCAGGGAAGCCTACGAGCAGTACTTC
TRBD2	TRBV7-2	TRBJ2-3	-	CASSLERGSDTQYF	TGTGCCAGCAGCTTAGAGCGGGGTTCAGATACGCAGTATTTT
TRBD1	TRBV27	TRBJ2-7	few	CASRRNQGAVYEQYF	TGTGCCAGCAGGCGTAACCAGGGGGCGGTTTACGAGCAGTACTTC
-	TRBV29-1	TRBJ1-1	few	CSACGGTEAFF	TGCAGCGCCTGTGGGGGCACTGAAGCTTTCTTT
-	TRBV5-1	TRBJ1-4	-	CASSLEQGGKLFF	TGCGCCAGCAGCTTGGAGCAGGGAGGAAAACTGTTTTTT
-	TRBV6-5	TRBJ2-1	many	CASSYAGIHNEQFF	TGTGCCAGCAGTTACGCGGGGATCCACAATGAGCAGTTCTTC
-	TRBV6-2/TRBV6-3	TRBJ2-5	-	CASSYVGDTQYF	TGTGCCAGCAGTTACGTCGGTGACACCCAGTACTTC
-	TRBV12-3/TRBV12-4	TRBJ1-4	-	CASSLGQGEKLFF	TGTGCCAGCAGTTTGGGGCAGGGTGAAAAACTGTTTTTT
TRBD1	TRBV7-7	TRBJ2-5	-	CASSLEGAGVAKTQYF	TGTGCTAGCAGCTTAGAGGGGGCAGGGGTTGCGAAGACCCAGTACTTC
-	TRBV7-2	TRBJ2-3	many	CASSLQASADTQYF	TGTGCCAGCAGCTTACAGGCTAGTGCAGATACGCAGTATTTT
TRBD1	TRBV20-1	TRBJ1-1	-	CSAKRDRLGTEAFF	TGCAGTGCAAAGAGGGACAGATTGGGCACTGAAGCTTTCTTT